These 25 T cell receptor beta chains were all obtained from the same sample, sequenced in a study of shared clonotypes between healthy human individuals. TCRdb's table, derived via immunoSEQ multiplex PCR, lists solely in-frame clones and lacks some. The repertoire has roughly 2.4 million clones, more than 90% of them found once; the top ten carry about 0.13%. The sample comprised naive CD4+ T cells sorted from blood. As for subset: CD45RA+ positively selected. Source of these receptors: a man aged 18 to 30 in good health.

CDR3 loop: CASSPEGLDTGELFF. CDR3 nucleotide sequence: TGCGCCAGCAGCCCCGAGGGGTTGGACACCGGGGAGCTGTTTTTT. The chain has TRBV4-1 and TRBJ2-2, with D perhaps assigned TRBD1 or TRBD2 (5 bases each). Trimming removed 4 bases from V and 3 bases from J, with 12 bases in between. The CDR3 sequence is 15 residues long. Germline V gene data show CDR1 as MGHRA and CDR2 as YSYEKL.

This rearrangement joins TRBV19 to TRBJ1-5, with D uncertain. The length of the CDR3 is 15 residues. Germline V lookup: CDR1 LNHDA, CDR2 SQIVND (reference sequence). V was clipped by 5 bases and J by 3 bases, with 14 bases between them. This CDR3 is CASSSDVVNNQPQHF. DNA of the CDR3: TGTGCCAGTAGTTCGGACGTAGTAAACAATCAGCCCCAGCATTTT.

This chain uses TRBV29-1 with TRBJ2-7; 9 nucleotides line up with TRBD1. CDR3 length equals 14 residues. Germline CDR1 SQVTM, CDR2 ANQGSEA. J was trimmed by 0 bases and V by 7 bases; bases with no gene match: 7. The CDR3 here is CSAGTGPPSYEQYF. In DNA form, the CDR3 reads TGCAGCGCCGGGACAGGGCCTCCCTCCTACGAGCAGTACTTC.

The V call is TRBV9, the J call TRBJ2-7; TRBD1 matches at 8 bases. CDR1 is SGDLS and CDR2 is YYNGEE in the germline V gene. With 4 bases clipped from V and 3 bases from J, the junction kept 6 bases outside the gene matches. There are 14 residues in the CDR3. CDR3 amino acids: CASSFKTGDYEQYF. The CDR3 nucleotides read TGTGCCAGCAGCTTTAAGACAGGGGACTACGAGCAGTACTTC.

V gene TRBV29-1 combines with J gene TRBJ2-4, with D uncertain. Germline assignment: CDR1 SQVTM and CDR2 ANQGSEA. This CDR3 comprises 11 residues. Trimming cost V 7 bases and J 13 bases, with 17 bases left between them. As DNA, the CDR3 is TGCAGCGCCCTCGACCCCCCCACACAGTACTTC. Its protein product is CSALDPPTQYF. The variable domain in full, completed from reference TRBV29-1 and TRBJ2-4, reads SAVISQKPSRDICQRGTSLTIQCQVDSQVTMMFWYRQQPGQSLTLIATANQGSEATYESGFVIDKFPISRPNLTFSTLTVSNMSPEDSSIYLCSALDPPTQYFGAGTRLSVL.

V gene TRBV28 combines with J gene TRBJ2-5; unclear D gene. CDR3 size: 13 residues. Trimming took off 3 bases at V and 2 bases at J, with 7 bases between the two ends. Per germline, CDR1 MDHEN and CDR2 SYDVKM. The CDR3 bases are TGTGCCAGCAGTTTCTTGGGGCAAGAGACCCAGTACTTC. The encoded protein is CASSFLGQETQYF. The variable domain in full, with the rest retrieved from reference TRBV28 and TRBJ2-5, is DVKVTQSSRYLVKRTGEKVFLECVQDMDHENMFWYRQDPGLGLRLIYFSYDVKMKEKGDIPEGYSVSREKKERFSLILESASTNQTSMYLCASSFLGQETQYFGPGTRLLVL.

This chain joins TRBV7-9 and TRBJ2-7; 10 positions match TRBD1. CDR3 length: 16 residues. CDR1 and CDR2 from the germline V gene are SEHNR and FQNEAQ (reference sequence). Trimming took 5 bases from V and 1 from J; bases not matched to a gene: 8. CDR3 protein: CASSIQGTGASYEQYF. The DNA of the CDR3 is TGTGCCAGCAGCATTCAAGGGACAGGGGCTTCCTACGAGCAGTACTTC.

This clone showed up just once. The V gene is TRBV28, the J gene TRBJ1-6; D gene unclear. Trimming took off 7 bases at V and 14 bases at J, with 15 bases between the two ends. The CDR3 has 12 amino acids. Germline V gene data show CDR1 as MDHEN and CDR2 as SYDVKM. The CDR3 DNA is TGTGCCAGCAACCTCCCGGGTCGGGCCCTCCACTTT. This gives the protein CASNLPGRALHF.

The V gene is TRBV30, the J gene TRBJ1-3; D might be TRBD1 (6 bases). V shed 8 bases and J shed 1 base, with 9 bases lying between them. The germline V gene encodes CDR1 GTSNPN and CDR2 SVGIG (reference sequence). The CDR3 is 12 residues long. DNA for the CDR3: TGTGCCGGTCAGGGGTCTGGAAACACCATATATTTT. Amino acids: CAGQGSGNTIYF.

Comments on this clone: Different DNA sequences within this sample yield the same CDR3. V is TRBV20-1 and J is TRBJ2-7, with D hard to call. The CDR3 is 11 residues long. V shed 1 base and J shed 1 base, with 2 bases lying between them. From germline, CDR1 is DFQATT and CDR2 SNEGSKA (reference sequence). The CDR3: CSARGSYEQYF. The CDR3, as DNA: TGCAGTGCTAGAGGGTCCTACGAGCAGTACTTC.

The gene calls are TRBV4-1 and TRBJ2-7, with a possible D match to TRBD2 (6 bases). The germline CDR1 and CDR2 sequences are MGHRA and YSYEKL. Trimming stripped 1 base from V and 5 bases from J, with 12 bases between. The CDR3 loop spans 14 amino acids. The CDR3 region has the DNA TGCGCCAGCAGCCAAGCAATGGGGAGGAACGAGCAGTACTTC. It translates to CASSQAMGRNEQYF.

The chain links TRBV11-2 to TRBJ1-2; possible D gene TRBD1, 6 bases. The V and J ends lost 5 bases and 6 bases respectively, with 13 bases between them. Germline lookup yields CDR1 SGHAT and CDR2 FQNNGV. The CDR3 contains 13 residues. CDR3 in amino acids: CASSLTGTNGYTF. CDR3 bases: TGTGCCAGCAGCCTCACAGGGACCAATGGCTACACCTTC.

The DNA for the CDR3 is TGTGCCAGCAAAGGGTTCTCTGGAAACACCATATATTTT. Protein sequence: CASKGFSGNTIYF. V usage is TRBV11-2 and J usage is TRBJ1-3; D gene uncertain. The V end was cut by 7 bases, the J end by 0 bases, with 7 bases between. Germline V gene lookup returns CDR1 SGHAT and CDR2 FQNNGV. The length of the CDR3 is 13 residues.

The chain joins TRBV7-2 to TRBJ2-3, with D perhaps TRBD2 (5 bases). This CDR3 region has 16 residues. CDR1 is SGHTA and CDR2 is FQGNSA in the germline V gene. V dropped 5 bases and J dropped 0 bases, with 15 bases sitting between them. Here the CDR3 reads CASSPRRTLSTDTQYF. In nucleotides, the CDR3 is TGTGCCAGCAGCCCTAGGCGGACTCTTAGCACAGATACGCAGTATTTT.

The genes are TRBV5-1 and TRBJ2-1; the match to TRBD2 covers 7 bases. The CDR3 sequence is 16 residues long. Germline lookup yields CDR1 SGHRS and CDR2 YFSETQ. Trimming at V came to 4 bases and at J to 2 bases, leaving 9 bases not matched to a gene. The CDR3 bases are TGCGCCAGCAGCCGGGATCGGGCGGGGGCCTACAATGAGCAGTTCTTC. It yields the protein CASSRDRAGAYNEQFF.

This clone was seen just once. The same CDR3 also results from other DNA sequences found in this sample. The rearrangement uses TRBV18 and TRBJ1-2; 12 nucleotides align to TRBD1. The CDR3 spans 13 residues. Trimming at V came to 3 bases and at J to 8 bases, leaving 1 base not matched to a gene. The germline V gene encodes CDR1 KGHSH and CDR2 LQKENI. The CDR3 sequence is CASSPGTGGGYTF. The CDR3 nucleotides are TGTGCCAGCTCACCCGGGACAGGGGGCGGCTACACCTTC.

The V and J genes are TRBV6-5 and TRBJ2-5; 8 bases agree with TRBD1. From germline, CDR1 is MNHEY and CDR2 SVGAGI. The CDR3 runs 16 residues. J lost 5 bases, V lost 0 bases, and 8 bases had no gene match. The CDR3 DNA follows: TGTGCCAGCAGTTACTCGAGTGGCAGGGGGCGTGAGACCCAGTACTTC. Translation: CASSYSSGRGRETQYF.

The V gene is TRBV10-2, the J gene TRBJ1-5, with 7 bases identical to TRBD1. The V and J ends lost 6 bases and 2 bases, in that order; junction bases with no gene match: 4. The CDR3 consists of 14 residues. Per germline, CDR1 WSHSY and CDR2 SAAADI. The CDR3 loop reads CASRAGGGNQPQHF. CDR3 nucleotide sequence: TGCGCCAGCAGGGCAGGGGGAGGCAATCAGCCCCAGCATTTT.

The chain couples TRBV2 to TRBJ2-1, with D unclear. The V gene's germline CDR1 is SNHLY and CDR2 FYNNEI. CDR3 length: 14 amino acids. The ends were cut back, 4 bases at V and 2 bases at J, with 9 bases in the middle. CDR3 loop: CASSVIGPYNEQFF. CDR3 nucleotide sequence: TGTGCCAGCAGTGTTATCGGCCCCTACAATGAGCAGTTCTTC.

V usage is TRBV19 and J usage is TRBJ2-2, with D hard to call. Trimming removed 5 bases from V and 10 bases from J, with 14 bases in between. Germline CDR1 and CDR2: LNHDA and SQIVND (reference sequence). The CDR3 is made up of 13 amino acids. CDR3 DNA: TGTGCCAGTAGTGTAATAGGCGTCCCGGAGCTGTTTTTT. Its protein is CASSVIGVPELFF.

This chain connects TRBV9 to TRBJ1-1; TRBD1 is a possible D gene (6 bases). Germline lookup yields CDR1 SGDLS and CDR2 YYNGEE. V lost 0 bases to trimming and J lost 5 bases, with 20 bases between them. The CDR3 has 17 amino acids. The CDR3 bases are TGTGCCAGCAGCGTAGGAAATTGGGGGCATAAAGGGACTGAAGCTTTCTTT. As protein: CASSVGNWGHKGTEAFF.

The chain uses TRBV19 and TRBJ2-7; TRBD2 aligns across 10 bases. V trimming: 5 bases; J trimming: 2 bases; junction bases outside the gene matches: 6. The CDR3 contains 15 residues. The V gene's germline CDR1 is LNHDA and CDR2 SQIVND (reference sequence). The CDR3 DNA is TGTGCCAGTAGTCTCTCTAGCGGGGGACCCTACGAGCAGTACTTC. It specifies CASSLSSGGPYEQYF.

Turning to this clone: Other nucleotide sequences in the sample specify the same CDR3. The rearrangement uses TRBV29-1 and TRBJ1-2; D call uncertain. The ends were cut back, 4 bases at V and 2 bases at J, with 5 bases in the middle. CDR3 size: 11 residues. CDR1 is SQVTM, CDR2 ANQGSEA, per germline. The chain's CDR3 is CSVAGNYGYTF. DNA of the CDR3: TGCAGCGTTGCCGGAAACTATGGCTACACCTTC. Full variable domain (outside the CDR3, taken from reference TRBV29-1 and TRBJ1-2): SAVISQKPSRDICQRGTSLTIQCQVDSQVTMMFWYRQQPGQSLTLIATANQGSEATYESGFVIDKFPISRPNLTFSTLTVSNMSPEDSSIYLCSVAGNYGYTFGSGTRLTVV.

This sequence joins TRBV7-2 and TRBJ1-1; 8 bases are shared with TRBD1. Germline V CDR1 and CDR2: SGHTA, FQGNSA. This CDR3 is 15 amino acids long. J was trimmed by 0 bases and V by 2 bases; bases with no gene match: 2. The CDR3 DNA is TGTGCCAGCAGCTTACCAGGGGGCCTGAACACTGAAGCTTTCTTT. This codes for CASSLPGGLNTEAFF.

The chain couples TRBV6-1 to TRBJ1-2; possible D gene TRBD1, 6 bases. The V end lost 5 bases, the J end lost 5 bases, and 18 bases lay between the germline ends. Germline values: CDR1 MNHNS, CDR2 SASEGT. The CDR3 extends over 15 amino acids. The CDR3 nucleotides are TGTGCCAGCAGTACAGGGACGCTAACCCCTTATGGCTACACCTTC. This translates into CASSTGTLTPYGYTF.